This T cell receptor (beta chain) derives from a study of beta chain features in type 1 diabetes. The wider study: Examination of sorted cells across all samples involved 90 million to 120 million cells.

A few counts support this clone. Its cognate antigen is unknown. Reverse transcription of all isolated RNA meant that expressed TCRB transcripts were sequenced. Some clones are missing from TCRdb's copy, which holds only in-frame ones; the method was immunoSEQ multiplex PCR. The sample records under 850,000 clones, 13% being singletons. Regarding the study as a whole: VDJ junctions from type 1 diabetes patients carried fewer insertions and larger deletions. Type 1 diabetes patients had TCRB CDR3s that were shorter (moderately but significantly so) in all four CD4+ subsets. Patients' naive, central memory and Treg TCRB repertoires seemed closer to one another than those of healthy donors.

After removal of 1 base from V and 6 bases from J, the junction contained 7 bases not matched to a gene. Germline assignment: CDR1 LNHNV and CDR2 YYDKDF (reference sequence). This CDR3 has 15 residues. What was sequenced was naive CD4+ T cells from blood. The clonotype originates from a man younger than 35 with type 1 diabetes. V usage is TRBV15 and J usage is TRBJ2-7; 9 bases line up with TRBD1. This CDR3 is CATSRVGTGGAEQYF. The CDR3 DNA sequence: TGTGCCACCAGCAGAGTGGGAACAGGGGGCGCCGAGCAGTACTTC.